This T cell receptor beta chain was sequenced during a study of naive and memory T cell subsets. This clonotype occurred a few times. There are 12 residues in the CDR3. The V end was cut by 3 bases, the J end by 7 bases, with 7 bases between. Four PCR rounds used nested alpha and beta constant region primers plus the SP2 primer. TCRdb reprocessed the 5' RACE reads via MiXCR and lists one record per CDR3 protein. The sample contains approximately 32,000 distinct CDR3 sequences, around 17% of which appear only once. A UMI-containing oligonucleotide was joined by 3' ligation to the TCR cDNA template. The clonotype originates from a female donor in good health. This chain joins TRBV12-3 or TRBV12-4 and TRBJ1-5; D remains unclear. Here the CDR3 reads CASSFGAQPQHF. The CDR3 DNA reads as TGTGCCAGCAGTTTCGGAGCGCAGCCCCAGCATTTT.